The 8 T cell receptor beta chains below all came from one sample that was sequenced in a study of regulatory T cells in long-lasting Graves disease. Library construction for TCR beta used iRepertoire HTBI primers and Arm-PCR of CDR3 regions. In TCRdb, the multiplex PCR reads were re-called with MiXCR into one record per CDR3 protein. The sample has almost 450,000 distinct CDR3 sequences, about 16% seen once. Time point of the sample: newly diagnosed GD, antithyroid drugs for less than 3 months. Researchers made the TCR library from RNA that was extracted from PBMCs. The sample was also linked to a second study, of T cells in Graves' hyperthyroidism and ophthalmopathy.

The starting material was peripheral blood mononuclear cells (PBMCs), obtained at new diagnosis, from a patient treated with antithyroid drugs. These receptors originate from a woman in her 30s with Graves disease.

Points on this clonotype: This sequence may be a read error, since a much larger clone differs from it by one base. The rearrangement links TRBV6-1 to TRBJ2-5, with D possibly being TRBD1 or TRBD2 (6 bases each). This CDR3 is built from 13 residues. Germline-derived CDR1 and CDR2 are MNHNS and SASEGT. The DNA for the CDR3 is TGTGCCAGCAGTGGGCGGGGACAAGAGACCCAGCACTTC. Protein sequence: CASSGRGQETQHF.

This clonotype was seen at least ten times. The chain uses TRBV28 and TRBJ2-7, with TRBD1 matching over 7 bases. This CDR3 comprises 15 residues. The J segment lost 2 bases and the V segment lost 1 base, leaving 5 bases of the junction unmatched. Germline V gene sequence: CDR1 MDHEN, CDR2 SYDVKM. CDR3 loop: CASSLSRQGPYEQYF. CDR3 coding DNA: TGTGCCAGCAGTTTATCCCGACAGGGCCCCTACGAGCAGTACTTC.

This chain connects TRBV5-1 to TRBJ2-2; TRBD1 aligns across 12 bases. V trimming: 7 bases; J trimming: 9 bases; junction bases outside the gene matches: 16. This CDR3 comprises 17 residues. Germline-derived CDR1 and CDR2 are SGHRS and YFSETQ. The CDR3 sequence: CASRQLESGQGARELFF. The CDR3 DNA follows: TGCGCCAGCCGACAACTAGAGTCGGGACAGGGGGCTCGGGAGCTGTTTTTT.

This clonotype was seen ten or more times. The CDR3 sequence is CASDSRHGLRNEQYF. CDR3 nucleotide sequence: TGTGCCAGCGACTCTAGGCACGGACTTCGGAACGAGCAGTACTTC. The gene calls are TRBV27 and TRBJ2-7, with D possibly TRBD2 on 5 matching bases. With 8 bases removed from V and 5 bases from J, the gap between germline ends came to 22 bases. CDR1 and CDR2 from the germline V gene are MNHEY and SMNVEV (reference sequence). The CDR3 is made up of 15 amino acids.

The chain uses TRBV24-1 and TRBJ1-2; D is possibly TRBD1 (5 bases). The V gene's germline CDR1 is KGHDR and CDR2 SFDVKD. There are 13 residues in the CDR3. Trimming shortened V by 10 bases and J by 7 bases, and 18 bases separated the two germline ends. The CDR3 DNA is TGTGCCACACAACGGGGGGTTTCCGGTGGCTACACCTTC. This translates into CATQRGVSGGYTF.

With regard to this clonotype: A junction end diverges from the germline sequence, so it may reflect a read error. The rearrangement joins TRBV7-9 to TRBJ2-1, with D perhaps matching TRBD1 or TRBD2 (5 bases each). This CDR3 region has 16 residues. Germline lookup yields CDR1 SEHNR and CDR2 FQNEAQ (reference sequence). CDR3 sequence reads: CASRRESRGAHNDQFF. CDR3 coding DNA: TGTGCCAGCAGGCGTGAGAGTAGAGGGGCGCACAATGACCAGTTCTTC.

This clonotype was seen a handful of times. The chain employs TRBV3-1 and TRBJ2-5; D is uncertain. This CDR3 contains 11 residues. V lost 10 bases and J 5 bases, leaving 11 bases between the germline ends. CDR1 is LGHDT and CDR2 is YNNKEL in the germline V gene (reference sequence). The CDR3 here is CATQPGETQYF. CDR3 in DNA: TGTGCCACCCAGCCCGGGGAGACCCAGTACTTC.

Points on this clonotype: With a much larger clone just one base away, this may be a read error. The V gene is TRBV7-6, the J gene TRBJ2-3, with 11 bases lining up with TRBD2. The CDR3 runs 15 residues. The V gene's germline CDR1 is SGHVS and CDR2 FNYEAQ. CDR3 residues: CAGSSELAGADTQYF. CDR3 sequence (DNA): TGTGCCGGCAGCTCCGAACTAGCGGGAGCAGATACGCAGTATTTT.